The 3 T cell receptor beta chains presented below share a single source sample, sequenced in a study of T cell changes during pregnancy in multiple sclerosis. Using immunoSEQ multiplex PCR, the repertoire was profiled, and TCRdb retains in-frame clones only, with some absent. This sample has approximately 69,000 clones, with roughly 91% found just once. The sequencing here drew on CD4+ T cells from peripheral blood mononuclear cells, taken in the third trimester of pregnancy. The receptors were gathered from a female donor in good health, enrolled as a control in a pregnancy study.

The rearrangement uses TRBV15 and TRBJ1-2, with 7 positions matching TRBD1. V lost 1 base and J lost 6; bases outside the gene matches: 14. The germline V gene encodes CDR1 LNHNV and CDR2 YYDKDF (reference sequence). This CDR3 is 17 amino acids long. The DNA of the CDR3 is TGTGCCACCAGCAGAGCACGACAGGGAGGCCTCGGGGATGGCTACACCTTC. Translating gives CATSRARQGGLGDGYTF.

V gene TRBV6-6 combines with J gene TRBJ1-6; 8 positions match TRBD1. There are 14 residues in the CDR3. Trimming took 6 bases from V and 7 from J; bases not matched to a gene: 5. Germline CDR1 reads MNHNY; CDR2 reads SVGAGI (reference sequence). The CDR3 region has the DNA TGTGCCAGCAGCGATCAGGGGGCGAATTCACCCCTCCACTTT. Its translation: CASSDQGANSPLHF.

This clone occurred a few times. The chain carries TRBV5-4 and TRBJ1-1; possible D gene TRBD1, 6 bases. Trimming pared 3 bases from V and 5 bases from J, leaving 14 bases between. The CDR3 is 14 residues long. Germline V gene lookup returns CDR1 SGHNT and CDR2 YYREEE (reference sequence). CDR3 DNA: TGTGCCAGCAGCTATGCATTAGGGGGTACTGAAGCTTTCTTT. Translated: CASSYALGGTEAFF.